This T cell receptor beta chain was profiled in a study of CD8 T cells in ankylosing spondylitis (TCRdb year 2017). Concerning the study at large: The study profiled T cell receptor beta repertoires in healthy donors and ankylosing spondylitis patients to find disease-linked TCR variants. The full study cohort comprised 20 to 30 ankylosing spondylitis patients and about a hundred healthy donors. Peripheral blood was sampled, and synovial fluid was also collected from ankylosing spondylitis patients. The investigation overall reported the following: The disease-linked clones were reported to be significantly enriched in matched synovial fluid samples from ankylosing spondylitis patients. The disease-linked clones showed a CD8+ phenotype and occurred at relatively low frequencies in peripheral blood. Blood from ankylosing spondylitis patients appeared to be characterized by a TCR beta motif composed of 7 to 9 highly homologous amino acid variants. Some of the motif variants had been reported before in the synovial fluid and blood of reactive arthritis patients, a finding that suggests common disease-initiation mechanisms.

The sample was run on an Illumina HiSeq 2500. TCR beta libraries were prepared by quantitative 5'-RACE with molecular barcodes. Per the original workflow: A new computational method, built on a probabilistic model of VDJ rearrangement, was used to identify disease-linked TCR variants. Clones were called with MiXCR by TCRdb after fastp trimmed the public reads at Q25, and only in-frame beta chains were retained. CDR3 protein duplicates are merged, each entry listing the most common genes and DNA. TCRdb, not the authors, supplied the V and J calls. In this sample the table shows roughly 450,000 distinct CDR3 sequences, 25% to 30% of which occur a single time. Under 0.9% of the sample comes from the top ten. In the case of this clonotype: Its target antigen remains unknown. Base qualities are not recorded, but no much larger clone differs from it by a single base.

At the junction V is shortened by 0 bases and J by 3 bases; bases outside the gene matches: 3. From cysteine to phenylalanine, the CDR3 is 15 amino acids long. Solely the CDR3 DNA is kept, with 45 bases framed from the first base. For CDR1 and CDR2, the germline V gene lists SGHDT and YYEEEE. The TCR was taken from a male donor with ankylosing spondylitis. The chain was built from TRBV5-6 and TRBJ2-1, with 7 middle bases fitting TRBD2. The sequencing sample was made of blood, either unsorted or a sorted T cell fraction (not recorded which). The CDR3 in this case is CASSLVREGYNEQFF. The DNA sequence follows: TGTGCCAGCAGCTTGGTCAGGGAGGGCTACAATGAGCAGTTCTTC.